This entry features one TCR beta chain sequence. This sample stems from a study of CDR3 diversity in severe acne. TCRdb reprocessed the PCR reads with MiXCR, giving one entry per CDR3 protein. The sample lists tens of thousands of distinct CDR3 sequences; 45% to 65% were seen once. Specimen: blood. This receptor was identified in a male donor in good health, without acne.

CDR3 sequence reads: CSTSDGDYTDTQYF. The CDR3 nucleotides are TGCAGCACCAGTGATGGAGATTACACAGATACGCAGTATTTT. This chain connects TRBV20-1 to TRBJ2-3; D gene uncertain. Germline CDR1 is DFQATT and CDR2 is SNEGSKA (reference sequence). The CDR3 contains 14 residues.